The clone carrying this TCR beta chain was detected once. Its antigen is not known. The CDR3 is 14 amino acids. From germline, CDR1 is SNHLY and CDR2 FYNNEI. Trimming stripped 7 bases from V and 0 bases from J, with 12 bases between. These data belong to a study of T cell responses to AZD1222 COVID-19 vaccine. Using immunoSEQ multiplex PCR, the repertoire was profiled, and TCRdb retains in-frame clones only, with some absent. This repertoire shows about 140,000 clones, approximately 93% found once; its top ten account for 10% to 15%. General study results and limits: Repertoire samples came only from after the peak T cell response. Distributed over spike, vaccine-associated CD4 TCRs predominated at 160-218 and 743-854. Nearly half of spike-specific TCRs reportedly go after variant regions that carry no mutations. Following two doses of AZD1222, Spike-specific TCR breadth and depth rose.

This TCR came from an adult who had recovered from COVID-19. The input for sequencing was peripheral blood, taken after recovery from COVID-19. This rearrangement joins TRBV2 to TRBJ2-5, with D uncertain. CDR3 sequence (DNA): TGTGCCAGCACCCTGGGGTCCTACCAAGAGACCCAGTACTTC. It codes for CASTLGSYQETQYF.